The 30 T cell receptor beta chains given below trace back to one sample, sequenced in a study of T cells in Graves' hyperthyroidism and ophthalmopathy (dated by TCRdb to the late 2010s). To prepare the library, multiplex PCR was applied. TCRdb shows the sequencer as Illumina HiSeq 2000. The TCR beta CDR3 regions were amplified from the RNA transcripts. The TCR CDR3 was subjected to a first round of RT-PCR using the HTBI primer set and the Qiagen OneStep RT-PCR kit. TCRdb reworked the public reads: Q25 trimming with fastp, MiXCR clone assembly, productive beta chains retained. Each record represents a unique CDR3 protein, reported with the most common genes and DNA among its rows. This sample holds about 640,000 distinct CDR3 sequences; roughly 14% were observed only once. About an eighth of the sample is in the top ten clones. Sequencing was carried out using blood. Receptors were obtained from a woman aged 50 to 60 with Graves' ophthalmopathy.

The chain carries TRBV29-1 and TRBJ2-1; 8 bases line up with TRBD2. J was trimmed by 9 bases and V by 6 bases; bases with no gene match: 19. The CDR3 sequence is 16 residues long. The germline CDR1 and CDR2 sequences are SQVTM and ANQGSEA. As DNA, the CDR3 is TGCAGCGTCCAATATCATAGAGCGGGAGTAATGGGTGAGCAGTTCTTC. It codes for CSVQYHRAGVMGEQFF.

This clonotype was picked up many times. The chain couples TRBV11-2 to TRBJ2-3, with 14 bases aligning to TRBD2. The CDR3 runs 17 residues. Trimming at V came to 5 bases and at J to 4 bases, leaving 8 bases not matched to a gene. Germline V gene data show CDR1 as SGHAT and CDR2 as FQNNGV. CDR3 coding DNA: TGTGCCAGCAGCCCAAGACTAGCGGGAGGGCGGGCAGATACGCAGTATTTT. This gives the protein CASSPRLAGGRADTQYF. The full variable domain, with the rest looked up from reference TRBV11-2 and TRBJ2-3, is EAGVAQSPRYKIIEKRQSVAFWCNPISGHATLYWYQQILGQGPKLLIQFQNNGVVDDSQLPKDRFSAERLKGVDSTLKIQPAKLEDSAVYLCASSPRLAGGRADTQYFGPGTRLTVL.

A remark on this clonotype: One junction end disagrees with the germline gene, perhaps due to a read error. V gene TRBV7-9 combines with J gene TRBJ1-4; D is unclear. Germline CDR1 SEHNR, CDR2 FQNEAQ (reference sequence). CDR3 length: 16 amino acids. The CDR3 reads CAGSLDGRDRNEKLFF. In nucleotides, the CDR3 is TGTGCCGGCAGCTTAGACGGCCGCGACCGTAATGAAAAACTGTTTTTT.

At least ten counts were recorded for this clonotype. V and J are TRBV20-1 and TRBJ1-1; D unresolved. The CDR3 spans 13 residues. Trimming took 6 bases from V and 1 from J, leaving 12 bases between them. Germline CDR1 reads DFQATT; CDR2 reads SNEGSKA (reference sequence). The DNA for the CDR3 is TGCAGTGCCCCTGGACTGGCGAACACTGAAGCTTTCTTT. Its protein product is CSAPGLANTEAFF.

CDR3 amino acids: CSARRVVRVGANTEAFF. CDR3 nucleotides: TGCAGTGCTAGGAGGGTGGTTCGAGTCGGAGCGAACACTGAAGCTTTCTTT. This sequence joins TRBV20-1 and TRBJ1-1; D gene ambiguous. Trimming removed 3 bases from V and 1 base from J, with 21 bases in between. Germline V gene lookup returns CDR1 DFQATT and CDR2 SNEGSKA (reference sequence). CDR3 size: 17 residues.

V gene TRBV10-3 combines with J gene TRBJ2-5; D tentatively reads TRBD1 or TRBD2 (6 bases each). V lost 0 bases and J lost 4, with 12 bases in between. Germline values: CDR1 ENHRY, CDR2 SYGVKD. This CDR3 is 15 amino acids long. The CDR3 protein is CAISESRGHRETQYF. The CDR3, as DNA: TGTGCCATCAGTGAGTCGCGGGGACACAGAGAGACCCAGTACTTC.

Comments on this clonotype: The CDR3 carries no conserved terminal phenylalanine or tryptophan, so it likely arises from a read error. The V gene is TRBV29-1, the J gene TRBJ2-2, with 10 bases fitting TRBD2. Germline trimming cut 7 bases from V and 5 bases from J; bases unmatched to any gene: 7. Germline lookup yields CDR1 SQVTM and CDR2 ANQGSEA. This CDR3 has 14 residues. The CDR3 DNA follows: TGCAGCGCTACCGGACTAGCGGATACCGGGGAGCTGTTTTCT. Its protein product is CSATGLADTGELFS.

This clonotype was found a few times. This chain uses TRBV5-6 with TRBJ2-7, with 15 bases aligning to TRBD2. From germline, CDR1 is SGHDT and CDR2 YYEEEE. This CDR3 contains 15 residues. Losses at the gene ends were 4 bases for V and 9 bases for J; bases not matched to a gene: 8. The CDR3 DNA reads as TGTGCCAGCAGCACTAGGACTAGCGGGAGGGTTGCGCAGTACTTC. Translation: CASSTRTSGRVAQYF.

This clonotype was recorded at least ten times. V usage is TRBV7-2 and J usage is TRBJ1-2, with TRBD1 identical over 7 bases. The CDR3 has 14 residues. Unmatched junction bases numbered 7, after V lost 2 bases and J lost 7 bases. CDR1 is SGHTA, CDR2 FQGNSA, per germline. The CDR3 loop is CASSLSQGEGGYTF. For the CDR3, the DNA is TGTGCCAGCAGCTTAAGCCAGGGGGAAGGTGGCTACACCTTC.

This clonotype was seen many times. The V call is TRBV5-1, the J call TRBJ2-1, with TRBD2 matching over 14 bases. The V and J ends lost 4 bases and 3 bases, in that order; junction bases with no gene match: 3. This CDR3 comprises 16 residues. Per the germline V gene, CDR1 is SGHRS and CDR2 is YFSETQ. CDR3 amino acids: CASSRLAGGHYNEQFF. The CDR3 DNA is TGCGCCAGCAGCCGACTAGCGGGAGGGCACTACAATGAGCAGTTCTTC. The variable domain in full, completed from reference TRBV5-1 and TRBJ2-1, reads KAGVTQTPRYLIKTRGQQVTLSCSPISGHRSVSWYQQTPGQGLQFLFEYFSETQRNKGNFPGRFSGRQFSNSRSEMNVSTLELGDSALYLCASSRLAGGHYNEQFFGPGTRLTVL.

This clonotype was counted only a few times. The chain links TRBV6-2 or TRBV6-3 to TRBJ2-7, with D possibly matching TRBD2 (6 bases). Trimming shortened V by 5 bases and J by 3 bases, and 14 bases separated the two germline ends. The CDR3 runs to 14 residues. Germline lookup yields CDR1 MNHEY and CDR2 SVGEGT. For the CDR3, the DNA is TGTGCCAGCAGTGCCCCGGGACTCATCTACGAGCAGTACTTC. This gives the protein CASSAPGLIYEQYF.

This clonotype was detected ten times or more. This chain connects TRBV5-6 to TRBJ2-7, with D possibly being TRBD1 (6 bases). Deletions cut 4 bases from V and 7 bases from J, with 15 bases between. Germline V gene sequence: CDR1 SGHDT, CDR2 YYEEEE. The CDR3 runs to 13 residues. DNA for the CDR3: TGTGCCAGCAGCAATGGGACATCCGGAGAGCAGTACTTC. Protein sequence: CASSNGTSGEQYF.

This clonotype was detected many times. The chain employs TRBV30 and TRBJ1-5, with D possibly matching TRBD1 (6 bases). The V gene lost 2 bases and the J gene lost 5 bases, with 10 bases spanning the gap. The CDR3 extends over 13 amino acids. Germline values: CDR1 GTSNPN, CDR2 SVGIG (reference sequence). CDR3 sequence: CAWSIQGHQPQHF. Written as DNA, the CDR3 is TGTGCCTGGAGTATACAGGGACATCAGCCCCAGCATTTT.

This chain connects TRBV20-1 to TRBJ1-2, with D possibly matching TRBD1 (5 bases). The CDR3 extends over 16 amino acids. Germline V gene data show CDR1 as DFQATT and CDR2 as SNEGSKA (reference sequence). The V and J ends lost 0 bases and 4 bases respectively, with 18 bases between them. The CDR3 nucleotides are TGCAGTGCTAGAGATAGAAGGTCGGGGGGGATCTATGGCTACACCTTC. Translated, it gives CSARDRRSGGIYGYTF.

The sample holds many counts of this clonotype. As DNA, the CDR3 is TGTGCCAGCAGTCCGATGGATAGTTTTCGGGCCAAAAACATTCAGTACTTC. Protein product: CASSPMDSFRAKNIQYF. The chain joins TRBV28 to TRBJ2-4; D remains unclear. The length of the CDR3 is 17 residues. CDR1 and CDR2 from the germline V gene are MDHEN and SYDVKM. With 5 bases removed from V and 1 base from J, the gap between germline ends came to 18 bases.

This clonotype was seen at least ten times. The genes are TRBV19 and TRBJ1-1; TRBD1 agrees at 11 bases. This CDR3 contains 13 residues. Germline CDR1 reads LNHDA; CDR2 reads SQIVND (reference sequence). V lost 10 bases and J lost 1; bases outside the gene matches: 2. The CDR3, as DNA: TGTGCCACCGGACAGGGGGCGAACACTGAAGCTTTCTTT. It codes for CATGQGANTEAFF.

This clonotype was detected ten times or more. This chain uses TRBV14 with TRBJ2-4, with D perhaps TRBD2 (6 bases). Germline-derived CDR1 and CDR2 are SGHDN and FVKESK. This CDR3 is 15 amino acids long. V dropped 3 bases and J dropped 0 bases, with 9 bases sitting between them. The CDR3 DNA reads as TGTGCCAGCAGCCAGGGAGCGGGAGCCAAAAACATTCAGTACTTC. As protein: CASSQGAGAKNIQYF.

CDR3 protein: CASSYLTGTGSNEKLFF. As DNA, the CDR3 is TGTGCCAGCAGTTACCTGACCGGGACAGGGAGTAATGAAAAACTGTTTTTT. The V gene is TRBV6-5, the J gene TRBJ1-4, with 9 bases identical to TRBD1. J was trimmed by 4 bases and V by 2 bases; bases with no gene match: 8. The CDR3 spans 17 residues. Germline loops: CDR1 MNHEY, CDR2 SVGAGI.

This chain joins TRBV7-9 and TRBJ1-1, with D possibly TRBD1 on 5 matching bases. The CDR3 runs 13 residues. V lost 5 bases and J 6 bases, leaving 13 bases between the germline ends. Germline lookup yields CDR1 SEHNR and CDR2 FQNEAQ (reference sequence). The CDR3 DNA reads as TGTGCCAGCAGCACAGACAGTCTTCCTGAAGCTTTCTTT. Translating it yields CASSTDSLPEAFF.

The CDR3 coding sequence is TGTGCCAGCTCGAAGGGGGGACAGGGAGTTGAGGAGCAGTACTTC. Its protein product is CASSKGGQGVEEQYF. The rearrangement joins TRBV18 to TRBJ2-7; TRBD1 aligns across 9 bases. The CDR3 loop spans 15 amino acids. Germline assignment: CDR1 KGHSH and CDR2 LQKENI. V shed 6 bases and J 7 bases; nucleotides not matched to a gene: 13. The full variable domain, completed using reference TRBV18 and TRBJ2-7, is NAGVMQNPRHLVRRRGQEARLRCSPMKGHSHVYWYRQLPEEGLKFMVYLQKENIIDESGMPKERFSAEFPKEGPSILRIQQVVRGDSAAYFCASSKGGQGVEEQYFGPGTRLTVT.

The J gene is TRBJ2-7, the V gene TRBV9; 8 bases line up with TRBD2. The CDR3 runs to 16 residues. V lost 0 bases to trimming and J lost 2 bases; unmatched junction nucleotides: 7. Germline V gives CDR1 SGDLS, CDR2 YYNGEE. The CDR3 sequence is CASSVDGREDPYEQYF. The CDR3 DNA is TGTGCCAGCAGCGTAGACGGGCGGGAGGACCCCTACGAGCAGTACTTC.

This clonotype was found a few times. The CDR3 coding sequence is TGCAGCGTGACAGCCGTTAAGGGCTACACCTTC. It translates to CSVTAVKGYTF. J is TRBJ1-2 and V is TRBV29-1, with a possible D match to TRBD1 (5 bases). This CDR3 region has 11 residues. Trimming stripped 6 bases from V and 8 bases from J, with 13 bases between. Germline CDR1 is SQVTM and CDR2 is ANQGSEA.

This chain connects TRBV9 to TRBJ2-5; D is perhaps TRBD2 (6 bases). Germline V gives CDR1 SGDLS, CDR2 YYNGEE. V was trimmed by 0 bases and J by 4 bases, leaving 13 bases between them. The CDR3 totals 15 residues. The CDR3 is CASSVVGLASETQYF. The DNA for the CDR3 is TGTGCCAGCAGCGTAGTCGGTCTAGCGTCAGAGACCCAGTACTTC. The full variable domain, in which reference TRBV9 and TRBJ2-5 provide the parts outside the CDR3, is DSGVTQTPKHLITATGQRVTLRCSPRSGDLSVYWYQQSLDQGLQFLIQYYNGEERAKGNILERFSAQQFPDLHSELNLSSLELGDSALYFCASSVVGLASETQYFGPGTRLLVL.

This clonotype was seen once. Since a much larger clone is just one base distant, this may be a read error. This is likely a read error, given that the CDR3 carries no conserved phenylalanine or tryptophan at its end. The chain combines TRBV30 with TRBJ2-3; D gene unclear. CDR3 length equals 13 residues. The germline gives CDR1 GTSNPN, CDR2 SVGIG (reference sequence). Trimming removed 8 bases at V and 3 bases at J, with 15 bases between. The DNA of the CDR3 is TGTGCCCTCGACCTCTCGAGGACAGATACGCAGTATTCT. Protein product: CALDLSRTDTQYS.

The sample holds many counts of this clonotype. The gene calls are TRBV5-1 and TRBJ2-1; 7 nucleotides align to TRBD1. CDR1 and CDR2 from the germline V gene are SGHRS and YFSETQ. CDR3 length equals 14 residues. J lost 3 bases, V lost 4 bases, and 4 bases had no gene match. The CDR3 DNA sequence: TGCGCCAGCAGCACCGGGACAGACTACAATGAGCAGTTCTTC. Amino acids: CASSTGTDYNEQFF.

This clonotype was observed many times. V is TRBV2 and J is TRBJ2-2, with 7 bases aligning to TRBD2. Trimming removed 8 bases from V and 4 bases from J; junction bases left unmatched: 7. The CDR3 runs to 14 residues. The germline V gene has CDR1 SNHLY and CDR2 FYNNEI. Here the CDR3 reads CASAGTTSTGELFF. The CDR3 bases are TGTGCCAGCGCAGGGACTACTTCCACCGGGGAGCTGTTTTTT.

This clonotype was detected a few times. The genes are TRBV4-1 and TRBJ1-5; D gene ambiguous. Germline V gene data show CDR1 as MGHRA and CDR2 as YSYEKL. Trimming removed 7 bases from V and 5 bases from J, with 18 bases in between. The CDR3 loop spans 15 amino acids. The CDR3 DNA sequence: TGCGCCAGCACCCTAAGGGCGGAATGGGATCAGCCCCAGCATTTT. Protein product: CASTLRAEWDQPQHF.

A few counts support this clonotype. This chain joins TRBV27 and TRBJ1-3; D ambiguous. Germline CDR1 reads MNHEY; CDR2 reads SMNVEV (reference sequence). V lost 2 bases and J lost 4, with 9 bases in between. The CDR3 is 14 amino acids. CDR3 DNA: TGTGCCAGCAGTTTAGGAGGGCCGGGAAACACCATATATTTT. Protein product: CASSLGGPGNTIYF.

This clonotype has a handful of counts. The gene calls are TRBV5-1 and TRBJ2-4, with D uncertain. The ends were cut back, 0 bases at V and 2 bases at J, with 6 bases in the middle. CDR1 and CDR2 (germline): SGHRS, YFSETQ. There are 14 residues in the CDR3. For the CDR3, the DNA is TGCGCCAGCAGCTTGGGCTTGCCCAAAAACATTCAGTACTTC. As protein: CASSLGLPKNIQYF.

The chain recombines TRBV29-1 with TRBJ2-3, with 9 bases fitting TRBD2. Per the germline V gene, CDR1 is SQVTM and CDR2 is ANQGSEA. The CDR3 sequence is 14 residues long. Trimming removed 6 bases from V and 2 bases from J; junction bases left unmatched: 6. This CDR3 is CSVLLAGLTDTQYF. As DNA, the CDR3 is TGCAGCGTCTTACTAGCGGGCCTCACAGATACGCAGTATTTT.